Listed below are T cell receptor beta chains from one sample, sequenced in a study of blood T cell dynamics during melanoma immunotherapy. Repertoires were generated with immunoSEQ multiplex PCR, while TCRdb's copy carries only in-frame clones and drops some. The table has over 15,000 clones, roughly 87% seen once. This specimen was blood, taken from a patient treated with checkpoint blockade. All receptors come from a human donor with melanoma. Both conserved end residues are part of each CDR3. The order of the fields is D gene, V gene, J gene, clone size, CDR3 DNA, CDR3 protein. D genes are given only for firm matches. Only some rows state a clone size, as once, few, many or a class for expanded clones.

NA,TRBV2,TRBJ2-4,NA,TGTGCCAGCAGAGCTGGGACGGCAGGAAACATTCAGTACTTC,CASRAGTAGNIQYF
TRBD1,TRBV4-1,TRBJ1-1,NA,TGCGCCAGCAGCCAAGTCGACACAGGGGGGACTGAAGCTTTCTTT,CASSQVDTGGTEAFF
TRBD1,TRBV6-5,TRBJ2-3,NA,TGTGCCAGCAGCTTGGGGACAGGGGGCTTATATACGCAGTATTTT,CASSLGTGGLYTQYF
TRBD2,TRBV10-3,TRBJ2-2,few,TGTGCCATCAGTGGCGGACTAGCGGGGAACACCGGGGAGCTGTTTTTT,CAISGGLAGNTGELFF
NA,TRBV14,TRBJ1-3,NA,TGTGCCAGCAGCCTGACAACGACTGGAAACACTATATATTTT,CASSLTTTGNTIYF
TRBD2,TRBV2,TRBJ2-1,once,TGTGCCAGCAAACCCCCCTTGCTAGCGGGAGAGCAGTTCTTC,CASKPPLLAGEQFF
NA,TRBV7-9,TRBJ1-1,NA,TGTGCCAGCAGCTTAAGGTGGGGGAATGAAGCTTTCTTT,CASSLRWGNEAFF
TRBD1,TRBV28,TRBJ2-7,NA,TGTGCCAGCAACCAAAGATCAGGGGGCGTCTACGAGCAGTACTTC,CASNQRSGGVYEQYF
NA,TRBV21-1,TRBJ1-1,NA,TGTGCCAGCAGCAAAGAGGAGGGTGGGGACACTGAAGCTTTCTTT,CASSKEEGGDTEAFF
TRBD2,TRBV7-2,TRBJ2-3,NA,TGTGCCAGCAGCTCGGTCGGGAGGCGTACAGATACGCAGTATTTT,CASSSVGRRTDTQYF
NA,TRBV5-6,TRBJ1-4,NA,TGTGCCAGCAGCTTTCTTTTCCGGGGAAGAAAAGAAAAACTGTTTTTT,CASSFLFRGRKEKLFF
NA,TRBV5-1,TRBJ2-1,NA,TGCGCCAGCAGCTTGGCCGAGGTTTACAATGAGCAGTTCTTC,CASSLAEVYNEQFF
TRBD2,TRBV10-3,TRBJ2-3,NA,TGTGCCATCAGTGAAGTAGGACTAGCGGGAGTCCTGGATACGCAGTATTTT,CAISEVGLAGVLDTQYF
NA,TRBV27,TRBJ1-1,once,TGTGCCAGCAGTTTACCGAACACTGAAGCTTTCTTT,CASSLPNTEAFF
NA,TRBV6-4,TRBJ2-3,NA,TGTGCCAGCAGCCTCGGGGGCGATACGCAGTATTTT,CASSLGGDTQYF
NA,TRBV28,TRBJ2-3,NA,TGTGCCAGCAGTTTAGGAGGGGTGGTAGATACGCAGTATTTT,CASSLGGVVDTQYF
NA,TRBV7-3,TRBJ2-2,once,TGTGCCAGCAGCTTACTCGTCACCGGGGAGCTGTTTTTT,CASSLLVTGELFF
NA,TRBV19,TRBJ1-1,once,TGTGCCAGTAGTATTTTCGACACTGAAGCTTTCTTT,CASSIFDTEAFF